The sequence of this T cell receptor (beta chain) was determined in a study of cytomegalovirus exposure and HLA in healthy donors. Primers included in the PCR were 60 Vbeta and 13 Jbeta primers. Sequenced by immunoSEQ multiplex PCR; TCRdb stores in-frame clones only, minus some. Here the sample spans about 200,000 clones, around 77% being singletons. Per the germline V gene, CDR1 is SGDLS and CDR2 is YYNGEE. V shed 2 bases, J shed 6 bases, and the junction held 17 bases outside the gene matches. This CDR3 comprises 19 residues. The sample consisted of PBMCs. This chain joins TRBV9 and TRBJ2-1; TRBD2 matches 10 bases. This TCR came from a woman in her thirties in good health and CMV-seronegative. The CDR3 region has the DNA TGTGCCAGCAGCGTCTCGGGGACAAGAGCGGGGGGGCCTTTCAATGAGCAGTTCTTC. Translating it yields CASSVSGTRAGGPFNEQFF.